The 4 T cell receptor beta chains in this list originate from one sample, sequenced in a study of T-cell memory formation after mild COVID-19. TCRdb itself ran the 5' RACE reads through MiXCR, one entry per CDR3 protein. Of around 200,000 distinct CDR3 sequences listed, 27% are singletons. Sequences were obtained from PBMCs or a T cell subset sorted from them (not recorded which). The receptors were sampled from an adult woman who had mild COVID-19 (a few samples of this study predate the infection). Cell type and time point are not known.

This clonotype was observed a few times. This chain uses TRBV5-1 with TRBJ2-1; possibly TRBD2 for D (6 bases). The CDR3 extends over 15 amino acids. Trimming took off 2 bases at V and 3 bases at J, with 12 bases between the two ends. Germline assignment: CDR1 SGHRS and CDR2 YFSETQ. DNA for the CDR3: TGCGCCAGCAGCTTTCTGGAGGGGAACTACAATGAGCAGTTCTTC. Translated, it gives CASSFLEGNYNEQFF.

This chain joins TRBV15 and TRBJ2-7; 8 bases fit TRBD2. CDR1 is LNHNV, CDR2 YYDKDF, per germline (reference sequence). V dropped 5 bases and J dropped 3; count of bases not matched to a gene: 9. This CDR3 is built from 15 residues. The CDR3 loop is CATSAWGSGSYEQYF. The CDR3 region has the DNA TGTGCCACCAGCGCCTGGGGGAGCGGGAGCTACGAGCAGTACTTC.

The V and J genes are TRBV12-3 or TRBV12-4 and TRBJ2-7; D ambiguous. Trimming cost V 1 base and J 9 bases, with 13 bases left between them. The CDR3 runs 13 residues. CDR3 sequence (DNA): TGTGCCAGCAGTTTAGTTTCCCAGGCCTCGCAGTACTTC. Protein sequence: CASSLVSQASQYF.

V usage is TRBV20-1 and J usage is TRBJ2-5; 9 bases line up with TRBD1. Germline-derived CDR1 and CDR2 are DFQATT and SNEGSKA (reference sequence). The CDR3 loop spans 11 amino acids. This CDR3 reads CSDRGQETQYF. The DNA of the CDR3 is TGCAGCGACAGGGGGCAAGAGACCCAGTACTTC.